A single sample is the source of the 15 T cell receptor beta chains below, sequenced in a study of T cells after yellow fever vaccination (dated by TCRdb to about 2019). The sample's treatment or condition, from its label and the paper: live attenuated yellow fever vaccine strain. Library generation was performed with 5' RACE. Reads for this sample came from an Illumina HiSeq 2500. TCRdb cleaned the public reads at Q25 with fastp, built clones with MiXCR and kept in-frame beta chains. Here each entry gathers all rows of one CDR3 protein and keeps the most common genes and DNA. The sample table shows 50,000 to 65,000 distinct CDR3 sequences, and 5% to 8.5% are seen once. Of the sample, 20% to 25% is held by the ten largest clones. Sample: CD8+ T cells not binding an NS4B(214-222) dextramer, sorted from PBMCs, taken roughly 45 days after the first yellow fever vaccination. The cell subset or site tag for this specimen amounts to: NS4B epitope dextramer-negative CD8 T cells. The source of these receptors is a man aged 18 to 35 who received the YFV17D yellow fever vaccine.

This chain links TRBV7-6 with TRBJ2-1; the match to TRBD1 covers 7 bases. Germline loops: CDR1 SGHVS, CDR2 FNYEAQ. This CDR3 has 14 amino acids. After removal of 5 bases from V and 10 bases from J, the junction contained 11 bases not matched to a gene. The CDR3 DNA reads as TGTGCCAGCAGCCACGCTCAACAGGGGCCCGAGCAGTTCTTC. Protein product: CASSHAQQGPEQFF.

This clonotype was seen ten or more times. V and J are TRBV6-1 and TRBJ2-7, with TRBD1 identical over 11 bases. CDR1 and CDR2 from the germline V gene are MNHNS and SASEGT. The CDR3 totals 13 residues. The J segment lost 5 bases and the V segment lost 6 bases, leaving 3 bases of the junction unmatched. CDR3 sequence: CASRRTGGHEQYV. CDR3 DNA sequence: TGTGCCAGCAGACGGACAGGGGGCCACGAGCAGTACGTC.

This clonotype was seen at least ten times. CDR3 protein: CASSQDPGSGGYEQYF. The CDR3 DNA follows: TGCGCCAGCAGCCAAGATCCGGGATCGGGGGGCTACGAGCAGTACTTC. The chain carries TRBV4-3 and TRBJ2-7; 7 nucleotides match TRBD2. After removal of 0 bases from V and 3 bases from J, the junction contained 8 bases not matched to a gene. The V gene's germline CDR1 is LGHNA and CDR2 YSLEER. CDR3 size: 16 residues.

Many counts were recorded for this clonotype. The chain carries TRBV7-6 and TRBJ1-1; D unclear. V was pared by 1 base and J by 7 bases, with 13 bases between. The germline CDR1 and CDR2 sequences are SGHVS and FNYEAQ. The CDR3 is 14 residues long. For the CDR3, the DNA is TGTGCCAGCAGCTTAGGTTTGTCCCGCGGTGAAGCTTTCTTT. It specifies CASSLGLSRGEAFF.

By share, this clonotype ranks as medium-sized. The gene calls are TRBV7-2 and TRBJ2-7, with 14 bases that match TRBD2. Germline V gives CDR1 SGHTA, CDR2 FQGNSA. The CDR3 spans 16 residues. Trimming cost V 5 bases and J 0 bases; bases outside gene matches: 3. CDR3 residues: CASSQGTSGSSYEQYF. The CDR3 nucleotides are TGTGCCAGCAGCCAAGGGACTAGCGGGAGCTCCTACGAGCAGTACTTC.

The chain links TRBV2 to TRBJ1-2; D is unresolved. Per the germline V gene, CDR1 is SNHLY and CDR2 is FYNNEI. The CDR3 has 15 residues. V lost 1 base, J lost 0 bases, and 9 bases lay in between. Here the CDR3 reads CASSEGWQSNYGYTF. DNA for the CDR3: TGTGCCAGCAGTGAAGGTTGGCAGTCTAACTATGGCTACACCTTC.

This clonotype was detected a few times. The rearrangement uses TRBV7-9 and TRBJ2-7, with TRBD1 identical over 9 bases. The V and J ends lost 6 bases and 1 base, in that order; junction bases with no gene match: 7. The CDR3 spans 15 residues. Germline V gene sequence: CDR1 SEHNR, CDR2 FQNEAQ (reference sequence). The CDR3 region has the DNA TGTGCCAGCAGTTTTCCGGGACAGGGATCCTACGAGCAGTACTTC. Its translation: CASSFPGQGSYEQYF.

This clonotype has more than one count but fewer than ten. The CDR3 DNA follows: TGTGCCAGCAGTGAAAACAGGGGGCTACTACTTAATACTGAAGCTTTCTTT. Translated: CASSENRGLLLNTEAFF. The V and J genes are TRBV6-1 and TRBJ1-1, with 9 nucleotides matching TRBD1. V dropped 2 bases and J dropped 5; count of bases not matched to a gene: 12. CDR1 and CDR2 (germline): MNHNS, SASEGT. CDR3 length: 17 residues.

The chain couples TRBV6-2 or TRBV6-3 to TRBJ1-2; D gene unclear. The CDR3 is made up of 13 amino acids. The germline V gene has CDR1 MNHEY and CDR2 SVGEGT. V lost 2 bases to trimming and J lost 8 bases, with 12 bases between them. Written as DNA, the CDR3 is TGTGCCAGCAGTTACGGCCTAGGAGGCGGCTACACCTTC. It yields the protein CASSYGLGGGYTF.

This clonotype was seen many times. The gene calls are TRBV7-2 and TRBJ2-1; 9 nucleotides line up with TRBD2. Unmatched junction bases numbered 3, after V lost 3 bases and J lost 6 bases. The germline gives CDR1 SGHTA, CDR2 FQGNSA. This CDR3 has 14 residues. For the CDR3, the DNA is TGTGCCAGCAGCTTCCTTAGCGGGGGCAATGAGCAGTTCTTC. As protein: CASSFLSGGNEQFF.

The table lists this clonotype with many counts. The chain uses TRBV29-1 and TRBJ2-3, with D hard to call. Germline CDR1 reads SQVTM; CDR2 reads ANQGSEA. CDR3 size: 15 residues. V dropped 1 base and J dropped 0 bases, with 11 bases sitting between them. The CDR3 sequence is CSVEGDEPSTDTQYF. As DNA, the CDR3 is TGCAGCGTTGAAGGCGACGAACCTAGCACAGATACGCAGTATTTT.

This clonotype was found a few times. The chain combines TRBV11-2 with TRBJ1-1; D unclear. In germline, CDR1 is SGHAT, CDR2 FQNNGV. The germline V and J ends were trimmed by 4 bases and 0 bases, with 9 bases remaining between them. The CDR3 is 14 residues long. The CDR3 DNA reads TGTGCCAGCAGCTATGTCACCCTGAACACTGAAGCTTTCTTT. Translated: CASSYVTLNTEAFF.

The chain has TRBV7-9 and TRBJ2-1, with TRBD2 matching over 8 bases. From germline, CDR1 is SEHNR and CDR2 FQNEAQ (reference sequence). The junction had 6 bases not matched to a gene; V was cut back by 11 bases and J by 3 bases. CDR3 length equals 13 residues. The CDR3 region is CACPAGVYNEQFF. CDR3 sequence (DNA): TGTGCCTGCCCAGCGGGAGTCTACAATGAGCAGTTCTTC. The full variable domain, its missing parts supplied by reference TRBV7-9 and TRBJ2-1, is DTGVSQNPRHKITKRGQNVTFRCDPISEHNRLYWYRQTLGQGPEFLTYFQNEAQLEKSRLLSDRFSAERPKGSFSTLEIQRTEQGDSAMYLCACPAGVYNEQFFGPGTRLTVL.

This clonotype qualifies as medium-sized. V and J are TRBV30 and TRBJ2-6, with D hard to call. Between the trimmed V and J ends, which lost 6 bases and 0 bases, there was a span of 9 bases. Germline CDR1 is GTSNPN and CDR2 is SVGIG (reference sequence). The CDR3 length is 14 residues. The CDR3 DNA is TGTGCCTGCCAGAAAGACTCTGGGGCCAACGTCCTGACTTTC. Amino acids: CACQKDSGANVLTF.

This clonotype has a handful of counts. The chain has TRBV5-5 and TRBJ2-7, with a possible D match to TRBD1 (6 bases). CDR1 SGHKS and CDR2 YYEKEE come from the germline V gene (reference sequence). V was shortened by 4 bases and J by 6 bases, with 20 bases between the two germline ends. This CDR3 is built from 15 residues. The DNA for the CDR3 is TGTGCCAGCAGCCTGGCGCTCGGGACATCTCGCGAGCAGTACTTC. This encodes CASSLALGTSREQYF.